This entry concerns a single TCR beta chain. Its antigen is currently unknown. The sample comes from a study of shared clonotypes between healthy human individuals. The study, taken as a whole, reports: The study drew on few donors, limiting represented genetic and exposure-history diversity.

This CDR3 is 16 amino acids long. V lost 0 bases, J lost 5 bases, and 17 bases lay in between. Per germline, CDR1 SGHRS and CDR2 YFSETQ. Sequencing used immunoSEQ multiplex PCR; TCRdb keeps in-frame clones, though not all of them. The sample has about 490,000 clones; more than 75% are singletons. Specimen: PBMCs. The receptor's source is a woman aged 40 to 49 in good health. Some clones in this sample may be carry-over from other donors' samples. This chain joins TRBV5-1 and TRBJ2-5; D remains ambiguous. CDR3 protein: CASSLAGYRLDETQYF. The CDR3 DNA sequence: TGCGCCAGCAGCTTGGCCGGCTACCGGCTCGATGAGACCCAGTACTTC.